One and the same sample provided the 7 T cell receptor beta chains below, sequenced in a study of blood T cell repertoires in COVID-19. The assay was immunoSEQ multiplex PCR, and TCRdb's table has in-frame clones only and misses some. This sample has 110,000 to 150,000 clones, with more than 65% found just once. The sequenced material came from peripheral blood. The receptors derive from a man in his fifties or sixties with acute or convalescent COVID-19.

The genes are TRBV6-1 and TRBJ1-6; no clear D. V was pared by 2 bases and J by 0 bases, with 17 bases between. Germline V CDR1 and CDR2: MNHNS, SASEGT. This CDR3 has 19 residues. This chain's CDR3 is CASSEFSSSGSSYNSPLHF. The CDR3 region has the DNA TGTGCCAGCAGTGAATTTTCGTCTTCCGGGAGCTCCTATAATTCACCCCTCCACTTT.

The rearrangement joins TRBV30 to TRBJ1-2; a weak D match, TRBD1 (5 bases). This CDR3 spans 15 amino acids. The V and J ends lost 2 bases and 1 base respectively, with 14 bases between them. Germline-derived CDR1 and CDR2 are GTSNPN and SVGIG (reference sequence). This CDR3 reads CAWSPLGASNYGYTF. CDR3 bases: TGTGCCTGGAGTCCTTTAGGGGCCAGTAACTATGGCTACACCTTC.

The gene calls are TRBV15 and TRBJ2-3, with D possibly TRBD2 on 5 matching bases. Looked up from germline, CDR1 is LNHNV and CDR2 is YYDKDF (reference sequence). The CDR3 spans 14 residues. V shed 0 bases and J shed 4 bases, with 8 bases lying between them. CDR3 amino acids: CATSRDRGADTQYF. The CDR3 DNA is TGTGCCACCAGCAGAGATCGGGGTGCAGATACGCAGTATTTT. The full variable domain, rest sourced from reference TRBV15 and TRBJ2-3, is DAMVIQNPRYQVTQFGKPVTLSCSQTLNHNVMYWYQQKSSQAPKLLFHYYDKDFNNEADTPDNFQSRRPNTSFCFLDIRSPGLGDTAMYLCATSRDRGADTQYFGPGTRLTVL.

The V call is TRBV6-1, the J call TRBJ1-3; 8 bases agree with TRBD1. Losses at the gene ends were 2 bases for V and 2 bases for J; bases not matched to a gene: 5. Germline-derived CDR1 and CDR2 are MNHNS and SASEGT. This CDR3 has 16 amino acids. CDR3 in DNA: TGTGCCAGCAGTGAAAGAAGGACAGGGACTGGAAACACCATATATTTT. Translated, it gives CASSERRTGTGNTIYF.

The chain joins TRBV7-9 to TRBJ2-7; D may be TRBD2 (7 bases). The CDR3 consists of 13 residues. Trimming stripped 5 bases from V and 7 bases from J, with 15 bases between. The germline CDR1 and CDR2 sequences are SEHNR and FQNEAQ (reference sequence). This CDR3 reads CASSLRGGQEQYF. For the CDR3, the DNA is TGTGCCAGCAGCCTGAGGGGGGGGCAAGAGCAGTACTTC.

This rearrangement joins TRBV5-1 to TRBJ1-6; tentative D call: TRBD1 (6 bases). The germline V and J ends were trimmed by 0 bases and 7 bases, with 8 bases remaining between them. CDR1 and CDR2 (germline): SGHRS, YFSETQ. There are 14 residues in the CDR3. The CDR3 loop reads CASSLAQGNSPLHF. CDR3 bases: TGCGCCAGCAGCTTGGCCCAGGGGAATTCACCCCTCCACTTT.

J is TRBJ1-2 and V is TRBV18; possible D gene TRBD1, 6 bases. This CDR3 comprises 13 residues. Germline lookup yields CDR1 KGHSH and CDR2 LQKENI. V dropped 0 bases and J dropped 4 bases, with 6 bases sitting between them. The DNA for the CDR3 is TGTGCCAGCTCACCACCAGGGGGCTATGGCTACACCTTC. Translation gives CASSPPGGYGYTF. The full variable domain, with the rest looked up from reference TRBV18 and TRBJ1-2, is NAGVMQNPRHLVRRRGQEARLRCSPMKGHSHVYWYRQLPEEGLKFMVYLQKENIIDESGMPKERFSAEFPKEGPSILRIQQVVRGDSAAYFCASSPPGGYGYTFGSGTRLTVV.